One and the same sample provided the 25 T cell receptor beta chains below, sequenced in a study of identical twins. Each CDR3 protein is one row after TCRdb ran MiXCR on the 5' RACE reads. The profile covers about 1.7 million distinct CDR3 sequences, with around a third appearing a single time and approximately 0.29% taken by the ten largest. The source material was cord blood. These receptors all stem from a newborn girl in good health.

This clonotype came up a few times. The gene calls are TRBV15 and TRBJ2-5, with 9 positions matching TRBD2. The CDR3 has 15 residues. Germline assignment: CDR1 LNHNV and CDR2 YYDKDF (reference sequence). The junction had 5 bases not matched to a gene; V was cut back by 4 bases and J by 2 bases. The CDR3 protein is CATSKRTSGQETQYF. The CDR3 nucleotides read TGTGCCACCAGCAAGCGAACTAGCGGGCAAGAGACCCAGTACTTC. Supplemented by reference TRBV15 and TRBJ2-5, the full variable domain reads DAMVIQNPRYQVTQFGKPVTLSCSQTLNHNVMYWYQQKSSQAPKLLFHYYDKDFNNEADTPDNFQSRRPNTSFCFLDIRSPGLGDTAMYLCATSKRTSGQETQYFGPGTRLLVL.

V is TRBV3-1 and J is TRBJ2-3; 7 bases match TRBD2. The CDR3 is made up of 17 amino acids. The germline V gene encodes CDR1 LGHDT and CDR2 YNNKEL (reference sequence). The V gene end was trimmed by 2 bases and the J gene end by 6 bases; junction bases not matched to a gene: 14. This chain's CDR3 is CASSQTGSLAVRDTQYF. The CDR3 DNA reads TGTGCCAGCAGCCAAACTGGCAGCCTAGCGGTCCGGGATACGCAGTATTTT.

This clonotype was picked up a small number of times. The chain joins TRBV20-1 to TRBJ2-3; no clear D. V dropped 2 bases and J dropped 11 bases, with 8 bases sitting between them. This CDR3 has 10 residues. CDR1 is DFQATT, CDR2 SNEGSKA, per germline (reference sequence). CDR3 coding DNA: TGCAGTGCTAGACCTCTGGGGCAGTATTTT. As protein: CSARPLGQYF.

This clonotype was seen only a few times. The chain uses TRBV11-2 and TRBJ2-3; no definite D call. The germline V and J ends were trimmed by 3 bases and 0 bases, with 13 bases remaining between them. Germline CDR1 SGHAT, CDR2 FQNNGV. CDR3 length equals 16 residues. The CDR3 is CASSFRPGRSTDTQYF. The CDR3 DNA is TGTGCCAGCAGCTTTAGACCCGGACGAAGCACAGATACGCAGTATTTT.

This clonotype occurred a few times. This chain connects TRBV6-1 to TRBJ1-2, with unresolved D. The germline V gene encodes CDR1 MNHNS and CDR2 SASEGT. This CDR3 has 12 amino acids. V was clipped by 4 bases and J by 8 bases, with 11 bases between them. Here the CDR3 DNA reads TGTGCCAGCAGTGGTTGGGATAGGGGCTACACCTTC. It codes for CASSGWDRGYTF.

In this sample, this clonotype turned up a few times. In nucleotides, the CDR3 is TGTGCCAGCAGCCCGCGGACAGAAGATACGCAGTATTTT. It translates to CASSPRTEDTQYF. The chain carries TRBV5-6 and TRBJ2-3; possibly TRBD1 for D (6 bases). V was shortened by 4 bases and J by 5 bases, with 11 bases between the two germline ends. Germline values: CDR1 SGHDT, CDR2 YYEEEE. The CDR3 runs to 13 residues.

This clonotype was detected many times. The chain couples TRBV4-2 to TRBJ2-1; 14 nucleotides line up with TRBD2. The CDR3 is 14 amino acids. The ends lost 6 bases at V and 8 bases at J; junction bases unmatched: 3. Germline-derived CDR1 and CDR2 are LGHNA and YNFKEQ. In nucleotides, the CDR3 is TGTGCCAGCAGTCAGGGACTAGCGGGAGATGAGCAGTTCTTC. Its translation is CASSQGLAGDEQFF.

The V call is TRBV27, the J call TRBJ2-7, with 7 positions matching TRBD2. The V gene end was trimmed by 5 bases and the J gene end by 0 bases; junction bases not matched to a gene: 7. CDR1 MNHEY and CDR2 SMNVEV come from the germline V gene (reference sequence). The CDR3 covers 15 residues. The CDR3 DNA is TGTGCCAGCAGTCCCATGGGGAGGGGCTCCTACGAGCAGTACTTC. It yields the protein CASSPMGRGSYEQYF.

The chain links TRBV7-9 to TRBJ2-1; tentative D call: TRBD2 (7 bases). Per the germline V gene, CDR1 is SEHNR and CDR2 is FQNEAQ (reference sequence). CDR3 size: 18 residues. The V end lost 0 bases, the J end lost 6 bases, and 21 bases lay between the germline ends. CDR3 protein: CASSLARGAGVTINEQFF. CDR3 sequence (DNA): TGTGCCAGCAGCTTAGCTCGGGGGGCGGGAGTTACAATCAATGAGCAGTTCTTC.

As for this clonotype: This clone may be a read error of a much larger clone one base away. V is TRBV7-2 and J is TRBJ2-7, with D perhaps matching TRBD1 or TRBD2 (5 bases each). Looked up from germline, CDR1 is SGHTA and CDR2 is FQGNSA. The CDR3 loop spans 16 amino acids. The CDR3 bases are TGTGCCAGCGGCTTAACTCCATCGGGGTTAAACAGGGAGCAGTACTTC. Its translation is CASGLTPSGLNREQYF.

The V call is TRBV13, the J call TRBJ2-1, with D perhaps TRBD1 (6 bases). V was clipped by 2 bases and J by 5 bases, with 13 bases between them. Germline lookup yields CDR1 PRHDT and CDR2 FYEKMQ (reference sequence). This CDR3 is built from 15 residues. CDR3 residues: CASSLLERTDNEQFF. CDR3 sequence (DNA): TGTGCCAGCAGCTTATTGGAGCGGACAGACAATGAGCAGTTCTTC. The variable domain in full, with the rest retrieved from reference TRBV13 and TRBJ2-1, is AAGVIQSPRHLIKEKRETATLKCYPIPRHDTVYWYQQGPGQDPQFLISFYEKMQSDKGSIPDRFSAQQFSDYHSELNMSSLELGDSALYFCASSLLERTDNEQFFGPGTRLTVL.

This clonotype was picked up a small number of times. A single base separates this from a much larger clone, so it may be a read error. The J gene is TRBJ2-1, the V gene TRBV3-1; perhaps TRBD2 as D (7 bases). The J call is uncertain, as TRBJ2-7 better fits the DNA end. In germline, CDR1 is LGHDT, CDR2 YNNKEL (reference sequence). The CDR3 consists of 15 residues. CDR3 sequence: CASSQGGGSYNEQYF. The CDR3 nucleotides are TGTGCCAGCAGCCAAGGGGGGGGCTCATACAATGAGCAGTACTTC.

The CDR3 region has the DNA TGCAGTGCTAGCGGGAGGGCGATGAATGAGCAGTTCTTC. Translation gives CSASGRAMNEQFF. V usage is TRBV20-1 and J usage is TRBJ2-1; 8 bases agree with TRBD2. The CDR3 has 13 residues. Germline V gene lookup returns CDR1 DFQATT and CDR2 SNEGSKA (reference sequence). V dropped 3 bases and J dropped 7; count of bases not matched to a gene: 5.

This clonotype showed up just a few times. V is TRBV20-1 and J is TRBJ2-7; 8 bases are shared with TRBD1. Germline V gives CDR1 DFQATT, CDR2 SNEGSKA (reference sequence). The ends lost 7 bases at V and 5 bases at J; junction bases unmatched: 22. This CDR3 is built from 17 residues. The CDR3 reads CSVLKGRATGVINEQYF. The CDR3 bases are TGCAGTGTCTTAAAAGGGAGAGCGACAGGGGTGATAAACGAGCAGTACTTC.

The V gene is TRBV24-1, the J gene TRBJ2-3; D might be TRBD1 (6 bases). Trimming took 2 bases from V and 1 from J, leaving 12 bases between them. The germline CDR1 and CDR2 sequences are KGHDR and SFDVKD. The CDR3 sequence is 16 residues long. CDR3 coding DNA: TGTGCCACCAGTGATTCCCGTGGGGGCGGCACAGATACGCAGTATTTT. Its protein product is CATSDSRGGGTDTQYF.

Written as DNA, the CDR3 is TGCAGTGCGACGAGGGCACTTTCCACAGATACGCAGTATTTT. This encodes CSATRALSTDTQYF. V usage is TRBV20-1 and J usage is TRBJ2-3; TRBD2 might be the D (5 bases). The V and J ends lost 6 bases and 2 bases respectively, with 15 bases between them. CDR1 and CDR2 from the germline V gene are DFQATT and SNEGSKA (reference sequence). The CDR3 is 14 residues long.

In this sample, this clonotype turned up a few times. The J gene is TRBJ2-7, the V gene TRBV7-2; TRBD1 agrees at 12 bases. CDR1 is SGHTA and CDR2 is FQGNSA in the germline V gene. V lost 3 bases and J lost 3; bases outside the gene matches: 6. The CDR3 has 16 amino acids. The CDR3 DNA follows: TGTGCCAGCAGCTTGGGACAGGGGGCGCGAGGCTACGAGCAGTACTTC. It translates to CASSLGQGARGYEQYF. The full variable domain, its missing parts supplied by reference TRBV7-2 and TRBJ2-7, is GAGVSQSPSNKVTEKGKDVELRCDPISGHTALYWYRQSLGQGLEFLIYFQGNSAPDKSGLPSDRFSAERTGGSVSTLTIQRTQQEDSAVYLCASSLGQGARGYEQYFGPGTRLTVT.

The chain has TRBV20-1 and TRBJ1-6; TRBD1 matches at 10 bases. Germline V gene lookup returns CDR1 DFQATT and CDR2 SNEGSKA (reference sequence). CDR3 length: 16 amino acids. J was trimmed by 5 bases and V by 3 bases; bases with no gene match: 7. This chain's CDR3 is CSASYTGTGDNSPLHF. The CDR3 coding sequence is TGCAGTGCTAGCTATACCGGGACAGGGGATAATTCACCCCTCCACTTT.

This chain connects TRBV5-1 to TRBJ1-2; possibly TRBD1 for D (6 bases). This CDR3 comprises 17 residues. Trimming shortened V by 0 bases and J by 3 bases, and 18 bases separated the two germline ends. Germline CDR1 and CDR2: SGHRS and YFSETQ. The CDR3 sequence: CASSLAPQRKGDYGYTF. The CDR3 coding sequence is TGCGCCAGCAGCTTGGCCCCACAGCGGAAGGGGGACTATGGCTACACCTTC. Combining the CDR3 with reference TRBV5-1 and TRBJ1-2 gives the whole variable domain KAGVTQTPRYLIKTRGQQVTLSCSPISGHRSVSWYQQTPGQGLQFLFEYFSETQRNKGNFPGRFSGRQFSNSRSEMNVSTLELGDSALYLCASSLAPQRKGDYGYTFGSGTRLTVV.

This clonotype was counted a few times. CDR3 in DNA: TGTGCCACCAGCAGAGCTCGGACTAGCGTTCCCTACGAGCAGTACTTC. The encoded protein is CATSRARTSVPYEQYF. V usage is TRBV15 and J usage is TRBJ2-7; TRBD2 matches at 9 bases. CDR3 size: 16 residues. Germline loops: CDR1 LNHNV, CDR2 YYDKDF (reference sequence). The V and J ends lost 1 base and 2 bases, in that order; junction bases with no gene match: 6.

This clonotype was seen only a few times. The chain uses TRBV20-1 and TRBJ1-2, with TRBD1 identical over 9 bases. CDR3 size: 19 residues. Trimming took 1 base from V and 6 from J; bases not matched to a gene: 21. Germline V gene data show CDR1 as DFQATT and CDR2 as SNEGSKA (reference sequence). The CDR3 DNA reads TGCAGTGCTAGAGCACTGACCTCGGTCCCGGGACAGGGCCGGAATGGCTACACCTTC. The encoded protein is CSARALTSVPGQGRNGYTF.

The V gene is TRBV27, the J gene TRBJ2-5, with D tentatively TRBD2 (6 bases). The CDR3 runs 14 residues. The V and J ends lost 5 bases and 11 bases respectively, with 21 bases between them. The germline CDR1 and CDR2 sequences are MNHEY and SMNVEV (reference sequence). Written as DNA, the CDR3 is TGTGCCAGCAGTCCCCGGGAGTATGGGAATGAGCAGTACTTC. It specifies CASSPREYGNEQYF.

With respect to this clonotype: Its ends do not fully match the called genes, so a read error is possible. V usage is TRBV4-2 and J usage is TRBJ2-4; 8 bases map to TRBD2. Judging by the DNA end, TRBJ2-7 fits better; the J call may be wrong. This CDR3 has 14 amino acids. Looked up from germline, CDR1 is LGHNA and CDR2 is YNFKEQ. Here the CDR3 reads CANSHAGTSYEQYF. In DNA form, the CDR3 reads TGTGCCAACAGCCACGCCGGGACTAGCTACGAGCAGTACTTC.

The chain has TRBV27 and TRBJ2-7; no firm D call. CDR3 length: 14 residues. Trimming took off 5 bases at V and 2 bases at J, with 13 bases between the two ends. Germline CDR1 is MNHEY and CDR2 is SMNVEV (reference sequence). As DNA, the CDR3 is TGTGCCAGCAGTCCACTTTTTGAAACCTACGAGCAGTACTTC. This encodes CASSPLFETYEQYF.

The rearrangement uses TRBV28 and TRBJ1-2; D remains ambiguous. Trimming stripped 5 bases from V and 5 bases from J, with 18 bases between. CDR3 length equals 15 residues. The germline V gene has CDR1 MDHEN and CDR2 SYDVKM. Here the CDR3 reads CASSPTVGPPYGYTF. CDR3 in DNA: TGTGCCAGCAGTCCTACCGTGGGCCCTCCGTATGGCTACACCTTC.